The clone carrying this T cell receptor beta chain was detected a few times. The V gene's germline CDR1 is GTSNPN and CDR2 SVGIG (reference sequence). Trimming pared 2 bases from V and 4 bases from J, leaving 8 bases between. This CDR3 is built from 12 residues. The data are from a study of blood T cells in healthy people across ages. Next came a second PCR, run for about 6 to 11 cycles, which used a sample-barcoded 5' primer along with a J-beta primer mix. TCRdb used MiXCR to reprocess the 5' RACE reads, holding one entry per CDR3 protein. The table shows just under 900,000 distinct CDR3 sequences, with 29% occurring only once.

The sample comprised blood. The TCR comes from a woman aged 80 or over in good health. The J gene is TRBJ2-5, the V gene TRBV30; D remains unclear. In nucleotides, the CDR3 is TGTGCCTGGAGTCAATATAGAGAGACCCAGTACTTC. This translates into CAWSQYRETQYF.